This TCR beta chain stems from a study of vaccination and CD4 T cells after COVID-19. Treatment in this sample: approximately 9-day PBMC culture with coronavirus spike peptide pools or control peptides (ViraFEST assay). This clonotype showed up just a few times. No antigen is known for it. The V gene lost 5 bases and the J gene lost 2 bases, with 18 bases spanning the gap. The CDR3 is 15 amino acids. The germline V gene encodes CDR1 DFQATT and CDR2 SNEGSKA (reference sequence). The Oncomine TCR Beta short-read assay was applied to DNA of cultured CD4+ T cells. One entry per CDR3 protein results from TCRdb running MiXCR on the PCR reads. The sample gives 20,000 to 25,000 distinct CDR3 sequences, around 35% of which show up once; less than 5.5% is in the top ten.

This sequence originates from a human donor who had recovered from COVID-19. The chain has TRBV20-1 and TRBJ2-5; tentatively, D is TRBD1 (6 bases). Sequencing used CD4+ T cells from blood, cultured in vitro, obtained before SARS-CoV-2 vaccination. For the CDR3, the DNA is TGCAGTGCTCCTTCCGCTGGGGGCGGGCAAGAGACCCAGTACTTC. This codes for CSAPSAGGGQETQYF.